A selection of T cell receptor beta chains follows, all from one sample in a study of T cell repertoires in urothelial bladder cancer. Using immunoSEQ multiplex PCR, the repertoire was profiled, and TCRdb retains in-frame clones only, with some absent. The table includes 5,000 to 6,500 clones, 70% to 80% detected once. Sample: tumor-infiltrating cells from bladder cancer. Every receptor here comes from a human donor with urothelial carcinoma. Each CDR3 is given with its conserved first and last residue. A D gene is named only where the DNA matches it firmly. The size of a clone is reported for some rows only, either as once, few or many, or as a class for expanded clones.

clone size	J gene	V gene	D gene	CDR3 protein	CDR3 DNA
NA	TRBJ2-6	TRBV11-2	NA	CASSSGSGANVLTF	TGTGCCAGCAGCAGCGGTTCTGGGGCCAACGTCCTGACTTTC
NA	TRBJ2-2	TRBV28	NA	CASGGTGELFF	TGTGCCAGCGGGGGAACCGGGGAGCTGTTTTTT
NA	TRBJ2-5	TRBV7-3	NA	CASSPGGALQETQYF	TGTGCCAGCAGCCCCGGGGGAGCGTTACAAGAGACCCAGTACTTC
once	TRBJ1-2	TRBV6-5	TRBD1	CASSSGQGGSGYTF	TGTGCCAGCAGTTCCGGTCAGGGGGGAAGTGGCTACACCTTC
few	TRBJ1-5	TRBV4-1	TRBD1	CASSQSGTGFRQPQHF	TGCGCCAGCAGCCAAAGCGGGACAGGGTTTCGTCAGCCCCAGCATTTT
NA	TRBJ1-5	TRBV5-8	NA	CASSLLPTGQPQHF	TGTGCCAGCAGCTTACTCCCCACGGGTCAGCCCCAGCATTTT
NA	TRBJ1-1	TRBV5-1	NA	CASSLGGGNMNTEAFF	TGCGCCAGCAGCTTGGGTGGGGGGAACATGAACACTGAAGCTTTCTTT
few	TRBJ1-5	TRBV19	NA	CASRGPLTQPQHF	TGTGCCAGTAGGGGCCCGTTAACTCAGCCCCAGCATTTT
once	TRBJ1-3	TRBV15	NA	CATSRGIATANGNTIYF	TGTGCCACCAGCAGAGGCATAGCGACAGCTAATGGAAACACCATATATTTT
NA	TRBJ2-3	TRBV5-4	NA	CASSFTGRTDTQYF	TGTGCCAGCAGCTTCACAGGGCGCACAGATACGCAGTATTTT
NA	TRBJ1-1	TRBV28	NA	CAALGGGLAEAFF	TGTGCCGCCCTGGGTGGGGGGTTGGCTGAAGCTTTCTTT
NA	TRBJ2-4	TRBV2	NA	CASNSHLAKNIQYF	TGTGCCAGCAACAGCCATCTAGCCAAAAACATTCAGTACTTC
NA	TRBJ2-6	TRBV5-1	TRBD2	CASRETGGPSGANVLTF	TGCGCCAGCAGAGAGACGGGGGGTCCCTCTGGGGCCAACGTCCTGACTTTC
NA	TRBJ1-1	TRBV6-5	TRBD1	CASSFRGTGNTEAFF	TGTGCCAGCAGTTTCCGTGGGACAGGAAACACTGAAGCTTTCTTT
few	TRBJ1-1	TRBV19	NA	CASSMSGIVAEAFF	TGTGCCAGTAGTATGTCAGGGATCGTGGCTGAAGCTTTCTTT
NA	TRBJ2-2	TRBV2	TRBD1	CASRPGQGYAGELFF	TGTGCCAGCAGGCCGGGACAGGGGTACGCCGGGGAGCTGTTTTTT
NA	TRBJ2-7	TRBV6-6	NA	CASSYSGTGLDEQYF	TGTGCCAGCAGTTACTCCGGGACTGGGCTGGACGAGCAGTACTTC
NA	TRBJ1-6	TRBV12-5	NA	CASGLTRSSYNSPLHF	TGTGCTAGTGGTTTGACCAGAAGCTCCTATAATTCACCCCTCCACTTT
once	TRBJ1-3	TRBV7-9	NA	CASSSNRDYYSGNTIYF	TGTGCCAGCAGCTCTAACCGGGACTACTACTCTGGAAACACCATATATTTT
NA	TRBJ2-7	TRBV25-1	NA	CASSEATPTYEQYF	TGTGCCAGCAGTGAAGCTACCCCAACCTACGAGCAGTACTTC
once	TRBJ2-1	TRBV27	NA	CASSLGRGPYNEQFF	TGTGCCAGCAGTTTGGGGCGGGGGCCTTACAATGAGCAGTTCTTC
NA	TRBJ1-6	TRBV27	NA	CASSLSPSPSYNSPLHF	TGTGCCAGCAGTTTATCCCCTTCGCCCTCCTATAATTCACCCCTCCACTTT
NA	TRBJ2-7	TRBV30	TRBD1	CAWGARDRGYEQYF	TGTGCCTGGGGCGCCCGGGACAGGGGTTACGAGCAGTACTTC
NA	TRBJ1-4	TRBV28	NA	CASSQGGSSNEKLFF	TGTGCCAGCAGCCAAGGAGGGTCAAGTAATGAAAAACTGTTTTTT
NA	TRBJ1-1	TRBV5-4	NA	CASSLAEGTEAFF	TGTGCCAGCAGCTTGGCTGAGGGCACTGAAGCTTTCTTT
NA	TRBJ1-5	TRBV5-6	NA	CASSLAAEQPQHF	TGTGCCAGCAGCTTGGCAGCGGAGCAGCCCCAGCATTTT
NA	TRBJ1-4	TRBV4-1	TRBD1	CASSRKPGQGLEKLFF	TGCGCCAGCAGCCGCAAACCGGGACAGGGCCTAGAAAAACTGTTTTTT
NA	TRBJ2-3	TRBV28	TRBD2	CASRRGGGGADTQYF	TGTGCTAGTCGCCGAGGCGGGGGGGGCGCAGATACGCAGTATTTT
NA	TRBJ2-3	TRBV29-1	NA	CSVLGRQVATDTQYF	TGCAGCGTCCTTGGACGACAGGTTGCAACAGATACGCAGTATTTT
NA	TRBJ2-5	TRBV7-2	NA	CASSQGPLETQYF	TGTGCCAGCTCCCAAGGCCCCCTGGAGACCCAGTACTTC
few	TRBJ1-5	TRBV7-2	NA	CASTLTGNNQPQHF	TGTGCCAGCACCCTTACAGGGAACAATCAGCCCCAGCATTTT
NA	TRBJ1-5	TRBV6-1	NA	CASSSIGGQPQHF	TGTGCCAGCAGTTCGATCGGTGGTCAGCCCCAGCATTTT
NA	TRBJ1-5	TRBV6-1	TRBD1	CASTLRTGDQPQHF	TGTGCCAGCACCCTCAGGACAGGGGACCAGCCCCAGCATTTT
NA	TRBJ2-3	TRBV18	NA	CASSPDYLSTDTQYF	TGTGCCAGCTCACCGGACTACCTTAGCACAGATACGCAGTATTTT
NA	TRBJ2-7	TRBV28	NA	CASTGPSRRVSYYEQYF	TGTGCCAGCACTGGGCCCTCTCGTCGTGTGTCTTACTACGAGCAGTACTTC
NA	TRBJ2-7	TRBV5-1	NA	CASSPVGGNLYEQYF	TGCGCCAGCAGCCCGGTCGGGGGCAATTTGTACGAGCAGTACTTC
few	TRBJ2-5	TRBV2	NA	CASSWGSETQYF	TGTGCCAGCTCGTGGGGGAGCGAGACCCAGTACTTC
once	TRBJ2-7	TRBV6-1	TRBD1	CASRDSLYEQYF	TGTGCCAGCCGGGACAGCCTTTACGAGCAGTACTTC
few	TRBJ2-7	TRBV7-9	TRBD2	CASSLVGLAYEQYF	TGTGCCAGCAGCTTAGTGGGACTAGCCTACGAGCAGTACTTC
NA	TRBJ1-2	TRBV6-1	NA	CASSEYTTMPTNYGYTF	TGTGCCAGCAGTGAATACACGACGATGCCGACTAACTATGGCTACACCTTC
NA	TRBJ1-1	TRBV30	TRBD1	CAWSPGGLNTEAFF	TGTGCCTGGAGCCCAGGGGGTTTGAACACTGAAGCTTTCTTT
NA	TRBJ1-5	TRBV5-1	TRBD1	CASSLTGGFNQPQHF	TGCGCCAGCAGCTTGACAGGGGGCTTCAATCAGCCCCAGCATTTT
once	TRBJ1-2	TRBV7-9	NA	CASSLVPPDWGYGYTF	TGTGCCAGCAGCTTAGTTCCTCCAGACTGGGGATATGGCTACACCTTC
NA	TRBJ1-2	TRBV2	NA	CARQGGYTF	TGTGCCAGACAGGGCGGCTACACCTTC
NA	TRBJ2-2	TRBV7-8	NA	CASSPRQVEFAGELFF	TGTGCCAGCAGCCCCCGACAGGTAGAGTTCGCCGGGGAGCTGTTTTTT
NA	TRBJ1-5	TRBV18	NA	CASSPLSRNQPQHF	TGTGCCAGCTCACCATTGTCCCGTAATCAGCCCCAGCATTTT
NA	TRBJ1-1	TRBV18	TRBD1	CASSSWTGRGTEAFF	TGTGCCAGCTCATCATGGACAGGGCGAGGCACTGAAGCTTTCTTT
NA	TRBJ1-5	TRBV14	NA	CASSQASNQPQHF	TGTGCCAGCAGCCAAGCAAGCAATCAGCCCCAGCATTTT
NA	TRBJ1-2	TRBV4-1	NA	CASSLFGVKGYGYTF	TGCGCCAGCAGCCTCTTCGGGGTGAAGGGCTATGGCTACACCTTC
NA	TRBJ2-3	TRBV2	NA	CASSPRSDTQYF	TGTGCCAGCTCCCCCCGGTCCGATACGCAGTATTTT
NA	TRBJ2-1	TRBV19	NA	CASSMFGMSSYNEQFF	TGTGCCAGTAGTATGTTTGGTATGAGCTCCTACAATGAGCAGTTCTTC
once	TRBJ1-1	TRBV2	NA	CASRSDLGGYTEAFF	TGTGCCAGCAGGAGCGACTTGGGGGGGTACACTGAAGCTTTCTTT